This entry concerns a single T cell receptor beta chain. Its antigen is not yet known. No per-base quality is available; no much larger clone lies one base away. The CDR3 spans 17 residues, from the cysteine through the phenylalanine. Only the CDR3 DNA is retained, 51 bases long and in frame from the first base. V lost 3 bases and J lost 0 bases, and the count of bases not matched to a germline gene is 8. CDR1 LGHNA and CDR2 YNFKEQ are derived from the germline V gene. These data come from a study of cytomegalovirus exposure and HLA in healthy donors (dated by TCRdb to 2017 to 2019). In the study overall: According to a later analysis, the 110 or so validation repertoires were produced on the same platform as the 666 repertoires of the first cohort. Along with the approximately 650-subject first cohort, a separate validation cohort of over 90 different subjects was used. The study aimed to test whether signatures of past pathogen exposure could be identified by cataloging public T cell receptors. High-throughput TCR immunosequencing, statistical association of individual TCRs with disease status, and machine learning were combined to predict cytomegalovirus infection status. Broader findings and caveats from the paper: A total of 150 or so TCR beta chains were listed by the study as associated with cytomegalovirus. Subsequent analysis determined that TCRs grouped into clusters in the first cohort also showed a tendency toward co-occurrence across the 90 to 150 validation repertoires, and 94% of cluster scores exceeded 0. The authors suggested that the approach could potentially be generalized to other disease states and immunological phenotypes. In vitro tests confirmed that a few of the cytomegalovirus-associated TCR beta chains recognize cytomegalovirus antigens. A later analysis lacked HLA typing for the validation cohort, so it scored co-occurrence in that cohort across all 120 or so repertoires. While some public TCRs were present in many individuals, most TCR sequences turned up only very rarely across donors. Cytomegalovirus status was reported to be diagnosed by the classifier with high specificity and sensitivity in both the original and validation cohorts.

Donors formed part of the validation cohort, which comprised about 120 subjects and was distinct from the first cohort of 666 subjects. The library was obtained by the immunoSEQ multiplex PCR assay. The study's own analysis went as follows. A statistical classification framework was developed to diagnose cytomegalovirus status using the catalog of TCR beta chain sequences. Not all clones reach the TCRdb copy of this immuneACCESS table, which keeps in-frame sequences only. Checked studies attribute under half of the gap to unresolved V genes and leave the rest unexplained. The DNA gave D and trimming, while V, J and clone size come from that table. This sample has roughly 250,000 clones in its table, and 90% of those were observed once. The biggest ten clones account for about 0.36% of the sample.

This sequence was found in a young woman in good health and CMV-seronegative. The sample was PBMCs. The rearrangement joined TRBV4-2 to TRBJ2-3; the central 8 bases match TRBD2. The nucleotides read TGTGCCAGCAGCCACACGGGACGGGGGGGAAGCACAGATACGCAGTATTTT. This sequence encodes CASSHTGRGGSTDTQYF.